These T cell receptor beta chains were read from a single sample in a study of CD8+ T cells in alopecia areata. The method was immunoSEQ multiplex PCR; TCRdb's version includes in-frame clones alone and lacks a portion of them. This sample carries approximately 180,000 clones, over 50% of them seen once, and the ten largest clones take roughly 14%. The starting material was CD4+ T cells sorted from blood, obtained at week 0. The receptors stem from a human donor with alopecia areata. The CDR3 runs from the conserved cysteine through the conserved F or W. D genes are given only for firm matches. Some rows have no size entry. The others give once, few or many, or a class for an expanded clone.

.	.	TRBV6-5	TRBJ1-1	TGTGCCAGCAGTGATCCAGGGTTGGGGACTGAAGCTTTCTTT	CASSDPGLGTEAFF
.	.	TRBV5-1	TRBJ2-7	TGCGCCAGCAGCTTGGAGCGTCTTTCTGGGGAGCAGTACTTC	CASSLERLSGEQYF
.	.	TRBV2	TRBJ1-1	TGTGCCAGCAGTGGGTTGAGGGGTATGAACACTGAAGCTTTCTTT	CASSGLRGMNTEAFF
TRBD1	.	TRBV2	TRBJ2-5	TGTGCCAGCAGTGGGACAGGGATGGAGACCCAGTACTTC	CASSGTGMETQYF
.	.	TRBV11-1	TRBJ1-2	TGTGCCAGCAGCTTCGTCGGGAGCTATGGCTACACCTTC	CASSFVGSYGYTF
TRBD2	.	TRBV4-2	TRBJ2-3	TGTGCCAGCAGCCAGGTGGTAGCGGGGGGGCTTGGAGATACGCAGTATTTT	CASSQVVAGGLGDTQYF
.	few	TRBV4-1	TRBJ1-5	TGCGCCAGCAGCCAAAGAGGATATAGCAATCAGCCCCAGCATTTT	CASSQRGYSNQPQHF
.	.	TRBV11-2	TRBJ1-1	TGTGCCAGCAGCCCGGCATGGAACACTGAAGCTTTCTTT	CASSPAWNTEAFF
TRBD1	.	TRBV19	TRBJ1-6	TGTGCCACCGGGACAGGGAATTCACCCCTCCACTTT	CATGTGNSPLHF
.	.	TRBV2	TRBJ2-5	TGTGCCAGCGGTAGCCAGGAGACCCAGTACTTC	CASGSQETQYF
TRBD1	.	TRBV5-1	TRBJ1-1	TGCGCCAGCAGCTTGTCCCTCGGACAGGGCGAAGCTTTCTTT	CASSLSLGQGEAFF